One and the same sample provided the 21 T cell receptor beta chains below, sequenced in a study of technical replicates of blood from several donors (dated by TCRdb to the late 2010s). Libraries came from the immunoSEQ multiplex PCR assay. In its TCRdb copy, this immuneACCESS table keeps in-frame sequences only and misses some clones. Where compared with another copy, unresolved V genes explain less than half of these, and the others have no known cause. The sample records about 82,000 clones, around 94% of which are singletons. Approximately 0.39% of the sample rests with the top ten. The sequenced material came from T cells isolated from PBMCs. These receptors originate from a human donor in good health.

J is TRBJ1-1 and V is TRBV2; D not certain. This CDR3 has 12 amino acids. Per germline, CDR1 SNHLY and CDR2 FYNNEI. V lost 7 bases and J lost 0, with 6 bases in between. CDR3 in amino acids: CASNWLNTEAFF. The CDR3 coding sequence is TGTGCCAGCAACTGGTTGAACACTGAAGCTTTCTTT.

This chain connects TRBV10-1 to TRBJ1-4, with 11 nucleotides matching TRBD1. The CDR3 spans 16 residues. V was clipped by 3 bases and J by 8 bases; unmatched bases: 8. Germline V gene data show CDR1 as WNHNN and CDR2 as SYGVQD (reference sequence). The CDR3: CASSETPGQGGEKLFF. CDR3 bases: TGCGCCAGCAGTGAAACACCGGGACAGGGGGGAGAAAAACTGTTTTTT.

Notes on this clone: The junction and the germline gene differ at one end; a read error may be behind it. The rearrangement uses TRBV7-3 and TRBJ1-5, with no clear D. This CDR3 comprises 13 residues. Germline V gene data show CDR1 as SGHTA and CDR2 as FQGTGA. The CDR3 nucleotides read TGTGCCAGCAGCCTAACGTCGGTTCAGCCCCAGCATTTT. As protein: CASSLTSVQPQHF.

The chain couples TRBV7-9 to TRBJ1-2, with TRBD1 as a possible D gene (5 bases). V was shortened by 5 bases and J by 4 bases, with 17 bases between the two germline ends. Germline V gene lookup returns CDR1 SEHNR and CDR2 FQNEAQ (reference sequence). The CDR3 covers 15 residues. The CDR3 nucleotides read TGTGCCAGCAGCCCCGCCGACCGGAGGGGCTATGGCTACACCTTC. This codes for CASSPADRRGYGYTF.

This rearrangement joins TRBV5-1 to TRBJ2-1; the D gene is possibly TRBD1 (6 bases). The V and J ends lost 6 bases and 5 bases respectively, with 9 bases between them. This CDR3 is 12 amino acids long. Germline-derived CDR1 and CDR2 are SGHRS and YFSETQ. The CDR3 DNA is TGCGCCAGCAACAGGGAAAACAATGAGCAGTTCTTC. It specifies CASNRENNEQFF.

V gene TRBV7-8 combines with J gene TRBJ1-2, with D possibly matching TRBD1 (6 bases). Deletions cut 3 bases from V and 4 bases from J, with 15 bases between. CDR1 SGHVS and CDR2 FQNEAQ come from the germline V gene. The CDR3 is 15 amino acids. The CDR3 region has the DNA TGTGCCAGCAGCTTCACAGGGTCTCGTACCTATGGCTACACCTTC. Amino acid sequence: CASSFTGSRTYGYTF.

The V and J genes are TRBV9 and TRBJ1-1; 7 bases line up with TRBD1. The CDR3 sequence is 14 residues long. Germline V CDR1 and CDR2: SGDLS, YYNGEE. Unmatched junction bases numbered 5, after V lost 1 base and J lost 5 bases. CDR3 coding DNA: TGTGCCAGCAGCGTAACTGACAGGGCAACTGAAGCTTTCTTT. Its protein is CASSVTDRATEAFF.

The chain links TRBV6-6 to TRBJ1-2; 10 nucleotides agree with TRBD1. The CDR3 spans 15 residues. CDR1 is MNHNY, CDR2 SVGAGI, per germline (reference sequence). The junction had 11 bases not matched to a gene; V was cut back by 5 bases and J by 8 bases. CDR3 sequence (DNA): TGTGCCAGCAGTACCCACTCCTCGGACAGGGGGGGCTACACCTTC. It translates to CASSTHSSDRGGYTF.

CDR3 loop: CASSPAGGQETQYF. CDR3 bases: TGTGCCAGCAGTCCGGCGGGAGGCCAAGAGACCCAGTACTTC. The genes are TRBV27 and TRBJ2-5, with 8 bases fitting TRBD2. Germline loops: CDR1 MNHEY, CDR2 SMNVEV (reference sequence). The CDR3 loop spans 14 amino acids. J gave up 1 base and V 5 bases, and 3 bases lay outside the gene matches.

CDR3 amino acids: CASSYPDTEAFF. The CDR3 DNA follows: TGTGCCAGCAGTTACCCGGACACTGAAGCTTTCTTT. The V and J genes are TRBV6-5 and TRBJ1-1; no reliable D call. The CDR3 has 12 amino acids. V shed 2 bases and J shed 3 bases, with 4 bases lying between them. Germline V CDR1 and CDR2: MNHEY, SVGAGI.

This chain joins TRBV2 and TRBJ2-7; 10 nucleotides match TRBD2. V was pared by 6 bases and J by 3 bases, with 8 bases of the junction left unmatched. The CDR3 length is 15 residues. Germline CDR1 SNHLY, CDR2 FYNNEI. CDR3 amino acids: CASRTQSGRVYEQYF. CDR3 coding DNA: TGTGCCAGCAGAACGCAAAGCGGGAGGGTCTACGAGCAGTACTTC.

The chain joins TRBV2 to TRBJ1-5; weak D call: TRBD1 (6 bases). Per the germline V gene, CDR1 is SNHLY and CDR2 is FYNNEI. The CDR3 is 14 residues long. V was pared by 6 bases and J by 9 bases, with 18 bases between. The CDR3 DNA follows: TGTGCCAGCAGCGATGAAACAGGGAATTGGCCCCAGCATTTT. Its translation: CASSDETGNWPQHF.

Written as DNA, the CDR3 is TGTGCCAGCAGCCCCGGAGGGGTGGGCATTCAGTACTTC. As protein: CASSPGGVGIQYF. V usage is TRBV28 and J usage is TRBJ2-4; a weak D match, TRBD2 (6 bases). The germline V and J ends were trimmed by 6 bases and 9 bases, with 15 bases remaining between them. Per germline, CDR1 MDHEN and CDR2 SYDVKM. The CDR3 sequence is 13 residues long.

The chain uses TRBV25-1 and TRBJ1-3; 9 bases fit TRBD1. The CDR3 loop spans 15 amino acids. The V and J ends lost 3 bases and 6 bases, in that order; junction bases with no gene match: 6. Germline CDR1 and CDR2: MGHDK and SYGVNS. For the CDR3, the DNA is TGTGCCAGCAGTGATCCCGGGACAGGGACAAACACCATATATTTT. Protein: CASSDPGTGTNTIYF. Full variable domain (missing parts from reference TRBV25-1 and TRBJ1-3): EADIYQTPRYLVIGTGKKITLECSQTMGHDKMYWYQQDPGMELHLIHYSYGVNSTEKGDLSSESTVSRIRTEHFPLTLESARPSHTSQYLCASSDPGTGTNTIYFGEGSWLTVV.

This chain links TRBV7-9 with TRBJ2-7; TRBD2 is a possible D gene (6 bases). The CDR3 sequence is 16 residues long. Between the trimmed V and J ends, which lost 1 base and 2 bases, there was a span of 15 bases. From germline, CDR1 is SEHNR and CDR2 FQNEAQ (reference sequence). The CDR3 region is CASSLGVAAGTYEQYF. The CDR3 DNA reads TGTGCCAGCAGCTTAGGGGTAGCGGCTGGAACCTACGAGCAGTACTTC.

The CDR3 region has the DNA TGTGCCAGTACCCAGGGCAATCAGCCCCAGCATTTT. Translation: CASTQGNQPQHF. The chain couples TRBV19 to TRBJ1-5; D is unresolved. Trimming left V 7 bases short and J 2 bases short, with 6 bases between. The germline gives CDR1 LNHDA, CDR2 SQIVND (reference sequence). This CDR3 is 12 amino acids long. The whole variable domain, remainder taken from reference TRBV19 and TRBJ1-5, is DGGITQSPKYLFRKEGQNVTLSCEQNLNHDAMYWYRQDPGQGLRLIYYSQIVNDFQKGDIAEGYSVSREKKESFPLTVTSAQKNPTAFYLCASTQGNQPQHFGDGTRLSIL.

The rearrangement links TRBV11-2 to TRBJ2-7; D not certain. CDR3 length: 13 residues. Germline CDR1 and CDR2: SGHAT and FQNNGV. Between the trimmed V and J ends, which lost 1 base and 3 bases, there was a span of 7 bases. The chain's CDR3 is CASSLARFYEQYF. In DNA form, the CDR3 reads TGTGCCAGCAGCTTAGCTCGGTTCTACGAGCAGTACTTC.

The CDR3 coding sequence is TGTGCCAGTAGTATAGATCGGACCGGGACAGGATTAAGACGAGATACGCAGTATTTT. Protein sequence: CASSIDRTGTGLRRDTQYF. The V gene is TRBV19, the J gene TRBJ2-3; 8 nucleotides align to TRBD1. The CDR3 has 19 amino acids. Trimming took 0 bases from V and 5 from J; bases not matched to a gene: 16. Germline V gives CDR1 LNHDA, CDR2 SQIVND (reference sequence).

J is TRBJ2-1 and V is TRBV7-8, with 7 nucleotides matching TRBD2. The CDR3 spans 18 residues. Germline V lookup: CDR1 SGHVS, CDR2 FQNEAQ. V trimming: 5 bases; J trimming: 4 bases; junction bases outside the gene matches: 17. CDR3 loop: CASSANGFKLAEYNEQFF. For the CDR3, the DNA is TGTGCCAGCAGCGCTAACGGCTTCAAGCTAGCGGAGTACAATGAGCAGTTCTTC. Full variable domain (rest looked up from reference TRBV7-8 and TRBJ2-1): GAGVSQSPRYKVAKRGQDVALRCDPISGHVSLFWYQQALGQGPEFLTYFQNEAQLDKSGLPSDRFFAERPEGSVSTLKIQRTQQEDSAVYLCASSANGFKLAEYNEQFFGPGTRLTVL.

The V and J genes are TRBV27 and TRBJ1-4, with 9 bases fitting TRBD1. V lost 2 bases and J lost 7; bases outside the gene matches: 14. The CDR3 loop spans 18 amino acids. Germline V gives CDR1 MNHEY, CDR2 SMNVEV (reference sequence). For the CDR3, the DNA is TGTGCCAGCAGTTTAATAGGCTGGGACAGGGACGTAAGTGAAAAACTGTTTTTT. It codes for CASSLIGWDRDVSEKLFF.

The chain links TRBV14 to TRBJ2-7, with D possibly matching TRBD2 (5 bases). The CDR3 sequence is 15 residues long. Germline V lookup: CDR1 SGHDN, CDR2 FVKESK. V was trimmed by 0 bases and J by 3 bases, leaving 12 bases between them. The CDR3: CASSQDPKGDYEQYF. The CDR3 DNA sequence: TGTGCCAGCAGCCAAGACCCAAAGGGAGACTACGAGCAGTACTTC.